This is a list of T cell receptor beta chains from one sample in a study of PD-1 blockade in mismatch repair-deficient tumors. The repertoire was sequenced with immunoSEQ multiplex PCR; TCRdb's copy has only in-frame clones and lacks some. The sample includes about 49,000 clones, 77% of them seen just once. Sequencing was performed on PBMCs, taken before pembrolizumab treatment. Every receptor here comes from an adult with mismatch repair-deficient cancer. Each CDR3 is given with its conserved first and last residue. D genes are given only for firm matches. Size is stated for part of the rows, as once, few or many counts, or as a class when the clone is expanded.

d_call: .
clone_size: .
j_call: TRBJ1-1
v_call: TRBV4-2
cdr3_nt: TGTGCCAGCAGCCAAGAGGTTATGTTGAACACTGAAGCTTTCTTT
cdr3_aa: CASSQEVMLNTEAFF

d_call: .
clone_size: .
j_call: TRBJ1-1
v_call: TRBV5-1
cdr3_nt: TGCGCCAGCAGCTTGGATTTGGGAATGAACACTGAAGCTTTCTTT
cdr3_aa: CASSLDLGMNTEAFF

d_call: .
clone_size: once
j_call: TRBJ1-2
v_call: TRBV6-6
cdr3_nt: TGTGCCAGCAGTTACTCATTTGAGGGATTGGGCTACACCTTC
cdr3_aa: CASSYSFEGLGYTF

d_call: .
clone_size: .
j_call: TRBJ2-3
v_call: TRBV11-3
cdr3_nt: TGTGCCAGCAGCTCGGGACAAAGCACAGATACGCAGTATTTT
cdr3_aa: CASSSGQSTDTQYF

d_call: TRBD1
clone_size: .
j_call: TRBJ1-2
v_call: TRBV7-2
cdr3_nt: TGTGCCAGCAGCTTAGCCGGACAGGCCCTAGGCGGCTACACCTTC
cdr3_aa: CASSLAGQALGGYTF

d_call: TRBD1
clone_size: .
j_call: TRBJ2-6
v_call: TRBV13
cdr3_nt: TGTGCCAGCGCCGGGACAGGGGCTTCTGGGGCCAACGTCCTGACTTTC
cdr3_aa: CASAGTGASGANVLTF

d_call: TRBD2
clone_size: .
j_call: TRBJ2-1
v_call: TRBV29-1
cdr3_nt: TGCAGCGTTGAAGCGACTAGCTGGGACAATGAGCAGTTCTTC
cdr3_aa: CSVEATSWDNEQFF

d_call: TRBD1
clone_size: .
j_call: TRBJ2-6
v_call: TRBV10-3
cdr3_nt: TGTGCCATTTCAATGACAGGGGAAGGCTCTGGGGCCAACGTCCTGACTTTC
cdr3_aa: CAISMTGEGSGANVLTF

d_call: TRBD2
clone_size: few
j_call: TRBJ2-2
v_call: TRBV11-3
cdr3_nt: TGTGCCAGCAGCTTAGATCAGATAGCGGGTATCACCGGGGAGCTGTTTTTT
cdr3_aa: CASSLDQIAGITGELFF

d_call: .
clone_size: .
j_call: TRBJ2-3
v_call: TRBV2
cdr3_nt: TGTGCCAGCAGTGGAGACTCTGATACGCAGTATTTT
cdr3_aa: CASSGDSDTQYF

d_call: TRBD2
clone_size: .
j_call: TRBJ2-3
v_call: TRBV5-1
cdr3_nt: TGCGCCAGCAGCTTGGGACTAGCGGGAGATACGCAGTATTTT
cdr3_aa: CASSLGLAGDTQYF

d_call: TRBD2
clone_size: .
j_call: TRBJ2-3
v_call: TRBV25-1
cdr3_nt: TGTGCCAGCAGGACTAGCGGCGATACGCAGTATTTT
cdr3_aa: CASRTSGDTQYF

d_call: .
clone_size: .
j_call: TRBJ1-1
v_call: TRBV27
cdr3_nt: TGTACCCTGGAACTGAACACTGAAGCTTTCTTT
cdr3_aa: CTLELNTEAFF

d_call: .
clone_size: .
j_call: TRBJ2-2
v_call: TRBV2
cdr3_nt: TGTGCCAGCAGTGACGAGGGGGAGGTTACCGGGGAGCTGTTTTTT
cdr3_aa: CASSDEGEVTGELFF

d_call: .
clone_size: .
j_call: TRBJ2-7
v_call: TRBV10-2
cdr3_nt: TGCGCCAGCTCCCGGGGGCAACCCTCCTACGAGCAGTACTTC
cdr3_aa: CASSRGQPSYEQYF

d_call: .
clone_size: .
j_call: TRBJ2-5
v_call: TRBV6-5
cdr3_nt: TGTGCCAGCAGTTACTTAGGGGAAGAGACCCAGTACTTC
cdr3_aa: CASSYLGEETQYF